Described below is a single T cell receptor (beta chain) sequence and its context. Its antigen is unknown. The data are from a study of shared clonotypes between healthy human individuals. Study-level results: Among a handful of donors, approximately 5% of naive CD4 clonotypes were found in common. Generally, naive subsets came out with larger estimated richness than memory subsets.

Sequencing was performed with immunoSEQ multiplex PCR; in TCRdb, only in-frame clones are kept and a portion is missing. The repertoire has about 2.4 million clones, 80% to 95% of them found once; the top ten carry 0.36%. CDR1 is SGDLS and CDR2 is YYNGEE in the germline V gene. CDR3 length: 15 amino acids. V shed 4 bases and J shed 2 bases, with 15 bases lying between them. What was sequenced was naive CD4+ T cells from PBMCs. Noted subset: CD45RA+ positively selected. The source of this sequence is a man between 18 and 35 years old in good health. Some clones in this sample may be carry-over from other donors' samples. This chain links TRBV9 with TRBJ2-5; D is possibly TRBD1 or TRBD2 (5 bases each). The CDR3 is CASSPHPGPQETQYF. The CDR3 DNA sequence: TGTGCCAGCAGCCCACATCCGGGACCTCAAGAGACCCAGTACTTC.